These 6 T cell receptor beta chains were sequenced from one sample in a study of blood T cell repertoires in COVID-19. Generated by immunoSEQ multiplex PCR, the TCRdb table keeps only in-frame clones and is missing some. The table records 130,000 or so clones, about 89% of them present only once. The sequencing sample was made of peripheral blood. These receptor sequences come from a middle-aged man with active COVID-19.

The chain combines TRBV2 with TRBJ2-5, with D maybe TRBD2 (7 bases). Trimming cost V 2 bases and J 3 bases, with 16 bases left between them. The CDR3 totals 16 residues. Germline V gene lookup returns CDR1 SNHLY and CDR2 FYNNEI. CDR3: CASSEFGGGTKETQYF. The CDR3 DNA follows: TGTGCCAGCAGTGAATTTGGGGGGGGGACAAAAGAGACCCAGTACTTC. Full variable domain (missing parts from reference TRBV2 and TRBJ2-5): EPEVTQTPSHQVTQMGQEVILRCVPISNHLYFYWYRQILGQKVEFLVSFYNNEISEKSEIFDDQFSVERPDGSNFTLKIRSTKLEDSAMYFCASSEFGGGTKETQYFGPGTRLLVL.

The rearrangement links TRBV7-9 to TRBJ1-2, with 8 bases aligning to TRBD1. Per germline, CDR1 SEHNR and CDR2 FQNEAQ (reference sequence). V gave up 7 bases and J gave up 8 bases; unmatched junction bases: 9. The CDR3 length is 13 residues. CDR3 amino acids: CASTSGTGSGYTF. CDR3 nucleotides: TGTGCCAGCACTTCAGGGACAGGCAGCGGCTACACCTTC.

This clone was detected only a few times. J is TRBJ1-1 and V is TRBV14; 7 bases are a match to TRBD1. In germline, CDR1 is SGHDN, CDR2 FVKESK. The CDR3 is made up of 14 amino acids. With V trimmed by 4 bases and J by 5 bases, 7 bases remained unmatched. The CDR3 DNA follows: TGTGCCAGCAGCCTTATACAGGGGCGAACTGAAGCTTTCTTT. Protein: CASSLIQGRTEAFF.

In DNA, the CDR3 is TGTGCCAGGAGAGACAGACAGAACACCGGGGAGCTGTTTTTT. It codes for CARRDRQNTGELFF. V is TRBV6-5 and J is TRBJ2-2; possibly TRBD1 for D (5 bases). The CDR3 extends over 14 amino acids. Germline values: CDR1 MNHEY, CDR2 SVGAGI. V was clipped by 9 bases and J by 1 base, with 12 bases between them.

V usage is TRBV7-9 and J usage is TRBJ1-4, with 8 bases lining up with TRBD1. The CDR3 covers 12 residues. Germline assignment: CDR1 SEHNR and CDR2 FQNEAQ (reference sequence). V gave up 10 bases and J gave up 8 bases; unmatched junction bases: 6. Written as DNA, the CDR3 is TGTGCCACCCGACAGGGGTCCGAAAAACTGTTTTTT. This gives the protein CATRQGSEKLFF.

This chain links TRBV19 with TRBJ1-2; D not resolved. CDR3 size: 13 residues. Germline loops: CDR1 LNHDA, CDR2 SQIVND (reference sequence). Trimming shortened V by 6 bases and J by 3 bases, and 11 bases separated the two germline ends. The CDR3 spells CASRSTPDYGYTF. The CDR3 nucleotides read TGTGCCAGTAGGTCTACCCCCGACTATGGCTACACCTTC.